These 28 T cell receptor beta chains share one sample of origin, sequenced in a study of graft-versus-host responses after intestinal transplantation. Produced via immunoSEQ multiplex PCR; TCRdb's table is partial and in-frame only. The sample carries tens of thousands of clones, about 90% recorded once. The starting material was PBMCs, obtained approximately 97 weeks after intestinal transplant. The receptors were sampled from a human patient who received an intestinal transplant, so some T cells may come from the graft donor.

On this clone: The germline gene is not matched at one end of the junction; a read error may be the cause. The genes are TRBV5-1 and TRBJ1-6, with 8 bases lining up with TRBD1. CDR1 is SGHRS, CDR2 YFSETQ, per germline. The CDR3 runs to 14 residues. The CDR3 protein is CASSKGQGNAPLHF. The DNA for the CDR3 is TGCGCCAGCAGCAAAGGACAGGGTAATGCACCCCTCCACTTT.

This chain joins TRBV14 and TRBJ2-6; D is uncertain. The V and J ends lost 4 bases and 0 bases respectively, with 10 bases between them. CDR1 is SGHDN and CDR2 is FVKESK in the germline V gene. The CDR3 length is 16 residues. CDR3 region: CASSRGFSSGANVLTF. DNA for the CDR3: TGTGCCAGCAGCCGGGGTTTTAGCTCTGGGGCCAACGTCCTGACTTTC.

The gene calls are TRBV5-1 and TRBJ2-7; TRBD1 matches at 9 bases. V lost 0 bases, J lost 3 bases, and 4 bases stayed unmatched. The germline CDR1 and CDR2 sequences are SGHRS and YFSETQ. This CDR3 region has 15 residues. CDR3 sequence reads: CASSLGDRVGYEQYF. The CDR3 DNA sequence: TGCGCCAGCAGCTTGGGGGACAGGGTCGGCTACGAGCAGTACTTC.

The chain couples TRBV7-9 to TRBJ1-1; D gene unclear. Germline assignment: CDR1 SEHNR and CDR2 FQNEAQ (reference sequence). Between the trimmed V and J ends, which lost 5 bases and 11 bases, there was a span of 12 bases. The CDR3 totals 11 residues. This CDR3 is CASSHGDTAFF. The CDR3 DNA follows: TGTGCCAGCAGCCATGGGGATACGGCTTTCTTT.

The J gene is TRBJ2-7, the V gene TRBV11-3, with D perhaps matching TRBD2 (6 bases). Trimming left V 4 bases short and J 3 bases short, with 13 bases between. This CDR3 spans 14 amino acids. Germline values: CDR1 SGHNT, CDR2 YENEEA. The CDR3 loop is CASSSRDSNYEQYF. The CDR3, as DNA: TGTGCCAGCAGCTCCCGGGACTCTAACTACGAGCAGTACTTC.

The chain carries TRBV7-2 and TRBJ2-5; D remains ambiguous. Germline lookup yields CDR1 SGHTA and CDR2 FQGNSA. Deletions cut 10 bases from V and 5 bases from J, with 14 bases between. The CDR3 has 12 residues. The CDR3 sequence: CATSLGLETQYF. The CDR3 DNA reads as TGTGCCACCTCTTTGGGGTTGGAGACCCAGTACTTC.

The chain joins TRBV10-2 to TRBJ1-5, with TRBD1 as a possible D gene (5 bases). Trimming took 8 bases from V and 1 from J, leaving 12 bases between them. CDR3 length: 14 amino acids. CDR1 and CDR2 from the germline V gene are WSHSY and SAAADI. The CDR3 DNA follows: TGCGCCAGCGCGGGGGGTTCGAGCAATCAGCCCCAGCATTTT. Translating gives CASAGGSSNQPQHF.

CDR3 DNA sequence: TGCGCCAGCAGCCAAGTTGGGGTCTACGAGCAGTACTTC. Its translation is CASSQVGVYEQYF. V usage is TRBV4-1 and J usage is TRBJ2-7; D ambiguous. CDR3 length equals 13 residues. The V gene lost 1 base and the J gene lost 3 bases, with 7 bases spanning the gap. Germline V lookup: CDR1 MGHRA, CDR2 YSYEKL.

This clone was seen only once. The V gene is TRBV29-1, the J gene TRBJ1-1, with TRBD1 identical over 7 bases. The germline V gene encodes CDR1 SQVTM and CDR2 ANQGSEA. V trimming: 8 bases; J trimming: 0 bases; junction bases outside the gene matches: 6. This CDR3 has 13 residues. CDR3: CSSRQGMNTEAFF. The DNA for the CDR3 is TGCAGCTCCAGACAGGGTATGAACACTGAAGCTTTCTTT.

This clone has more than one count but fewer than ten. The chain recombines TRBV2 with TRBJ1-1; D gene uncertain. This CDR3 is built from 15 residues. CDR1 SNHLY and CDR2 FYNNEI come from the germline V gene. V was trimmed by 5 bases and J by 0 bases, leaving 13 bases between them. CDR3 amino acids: CASSSLTTVNTEAFF. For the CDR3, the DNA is TGTGCCAGCAGTAGTCTAACCACCGTGAACACTGAAGCTTTCTTT.

CDR3 residues: CAWSVTEWSEQYF. In DNA, the CDR3 is TGTGCCTGGAGTGTAACGGAGTGGTCCGAGCAGTACTTC. The rearrangement joins TRBV30 to TRBJ2-7; no clear D. The CDR3 runs to 13 residues. Trimming removed 0 bases at V and 6 bases at J, with 12 bases between. Per the germline V gene, CDR1 is GTSNPN and CDR2 is SVGIG (reference sequence).

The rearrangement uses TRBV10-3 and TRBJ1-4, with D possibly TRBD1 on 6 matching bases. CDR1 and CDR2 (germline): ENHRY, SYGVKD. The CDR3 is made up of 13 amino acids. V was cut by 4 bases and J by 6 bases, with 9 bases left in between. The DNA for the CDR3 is TGTGCCATCAGTGGAAACAGGGATGAAAAACTGTTTTTT. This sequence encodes CAISGNRDEKLFF.

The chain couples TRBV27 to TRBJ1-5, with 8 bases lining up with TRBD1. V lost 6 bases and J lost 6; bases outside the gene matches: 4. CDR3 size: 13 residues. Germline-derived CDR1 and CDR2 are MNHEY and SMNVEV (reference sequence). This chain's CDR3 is CASSRGRGQPQHF. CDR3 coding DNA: TGTGCCAGCAGCAGGGGGCGCGGTCAGCCCCAGCATTTT.

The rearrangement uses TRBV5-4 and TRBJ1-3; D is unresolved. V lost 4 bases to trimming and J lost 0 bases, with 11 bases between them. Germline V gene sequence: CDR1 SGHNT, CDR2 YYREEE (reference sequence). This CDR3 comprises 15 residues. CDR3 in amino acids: CASSADGISGNTIYF. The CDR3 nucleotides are TGTGCCAGCAGCGCCGACGGTATCTCTGGAAACACCATATATTTT.

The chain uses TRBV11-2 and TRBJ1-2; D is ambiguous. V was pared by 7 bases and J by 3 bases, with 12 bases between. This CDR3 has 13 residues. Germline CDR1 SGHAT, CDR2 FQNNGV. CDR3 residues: CASTPSGDYGYTF. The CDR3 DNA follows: TGTGCCAGCACCCCTTCCGGGGACTATGGCTACACCTTC. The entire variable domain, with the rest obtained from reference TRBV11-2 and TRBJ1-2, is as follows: EAGVAQSPRYKIIEKRQSVAFWCNPISGHATLYWYQQILGQGPKLLIQFQNNGVVDDSQLPKDRFSAERLKGVDSTLKIQPAKLEDSAVYLCASTPSGDYGYTFGSGTRLTVV.

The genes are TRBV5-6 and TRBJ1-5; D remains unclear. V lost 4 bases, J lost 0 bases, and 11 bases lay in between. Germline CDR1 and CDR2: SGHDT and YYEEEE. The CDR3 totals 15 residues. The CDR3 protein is CASSTQSYSNQPQHF. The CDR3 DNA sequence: TGTGCCAGCAGCACACAGAGTTATAGCAATCAGCCCCAGCATTTT.

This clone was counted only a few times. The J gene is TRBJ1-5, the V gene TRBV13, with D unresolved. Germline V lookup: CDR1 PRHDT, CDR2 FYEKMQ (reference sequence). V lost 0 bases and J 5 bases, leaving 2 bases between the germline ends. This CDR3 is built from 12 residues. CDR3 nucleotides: TGTGCCAGCAGCTTAGGGTATCAGCCCCAGCATTTT. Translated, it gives CASSLGYQPQHF.

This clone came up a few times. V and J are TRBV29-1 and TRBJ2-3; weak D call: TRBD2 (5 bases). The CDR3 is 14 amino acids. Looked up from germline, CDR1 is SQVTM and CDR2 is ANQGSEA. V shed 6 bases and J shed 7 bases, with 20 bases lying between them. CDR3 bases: TGCAGCGTCGGGATTCCCACCCCAAAAAATACGCAGTATTTT. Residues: CSVGIPTPKNTQYF.

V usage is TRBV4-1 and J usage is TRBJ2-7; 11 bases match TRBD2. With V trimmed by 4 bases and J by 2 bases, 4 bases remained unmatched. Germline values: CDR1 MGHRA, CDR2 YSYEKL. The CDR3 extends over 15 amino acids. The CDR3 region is CASSLGTSGPYEQYF. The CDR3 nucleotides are TGCGCCAGCAGCCTCGGGACTAGCGGTCCCTACGAGCAGTACTTC.

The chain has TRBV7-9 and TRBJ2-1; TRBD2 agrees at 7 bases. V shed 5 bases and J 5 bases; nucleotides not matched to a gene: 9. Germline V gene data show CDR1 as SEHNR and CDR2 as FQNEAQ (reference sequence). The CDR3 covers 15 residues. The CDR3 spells CASSRLGGNDNEQFF. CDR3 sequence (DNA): TGTGCCAGCAGCCGACTCGGGGGGAATGACAATGAGCAGTTCTTC.

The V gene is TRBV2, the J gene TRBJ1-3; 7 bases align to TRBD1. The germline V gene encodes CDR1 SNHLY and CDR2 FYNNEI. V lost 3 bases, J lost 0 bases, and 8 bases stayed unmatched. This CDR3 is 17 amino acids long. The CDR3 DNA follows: TGTGCCAGCAGTGAGGAGGGGGCGCTTAGCTCTGGAAACACCATATATTTT. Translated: CASSEEGALSSGNTIYF.

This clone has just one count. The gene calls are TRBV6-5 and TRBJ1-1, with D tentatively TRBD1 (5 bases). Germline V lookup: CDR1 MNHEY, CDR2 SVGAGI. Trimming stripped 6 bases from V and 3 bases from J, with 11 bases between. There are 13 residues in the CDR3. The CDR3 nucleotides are TGTGCCAGCAGGAGACAGCAATACACTGAAGCTTTCTTT. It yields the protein CASRRQQYTEAFF.

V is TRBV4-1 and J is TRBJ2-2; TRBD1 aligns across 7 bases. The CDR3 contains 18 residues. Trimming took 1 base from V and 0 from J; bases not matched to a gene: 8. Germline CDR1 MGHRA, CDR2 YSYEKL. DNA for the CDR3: TGCGCCAGCAGCCAAGTAGTGGGACAGCGCTCGAACACCGGGGAGCTGTTTTTT. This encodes CASSQVVGQRSNTGELFF.

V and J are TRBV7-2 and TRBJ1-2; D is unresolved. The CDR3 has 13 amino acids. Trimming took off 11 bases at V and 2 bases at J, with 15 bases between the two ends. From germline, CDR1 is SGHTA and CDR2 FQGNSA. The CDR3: CAQIDGGNYGYTF. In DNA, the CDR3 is TGTGCCCAAATCGACGGCGGAAACTATGGCTACACCTTC.

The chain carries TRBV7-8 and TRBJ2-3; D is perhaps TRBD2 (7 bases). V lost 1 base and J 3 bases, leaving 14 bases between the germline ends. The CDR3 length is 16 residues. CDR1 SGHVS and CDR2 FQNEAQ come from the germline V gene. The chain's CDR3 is CASSLGGLQGTDTQYF. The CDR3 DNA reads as TGTGCCAGCAGCTTAGGGGGACTACAGGGAACAGATACGCAGTATTTT.

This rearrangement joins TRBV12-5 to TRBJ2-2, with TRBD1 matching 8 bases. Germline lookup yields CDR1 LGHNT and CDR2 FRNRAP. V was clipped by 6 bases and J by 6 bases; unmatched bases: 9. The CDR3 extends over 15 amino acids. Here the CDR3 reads CASGPTTTGAGELFF. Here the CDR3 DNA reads TGTGCTAGTGGGCCAACAACGACAGGGGCCGGGGAGCTGTTTTTT.

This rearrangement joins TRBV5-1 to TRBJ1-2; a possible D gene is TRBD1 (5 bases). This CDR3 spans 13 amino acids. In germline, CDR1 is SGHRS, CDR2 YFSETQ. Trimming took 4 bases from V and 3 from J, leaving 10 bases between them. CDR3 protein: CASSIDSDYGYTF. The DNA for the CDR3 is TGCGCCAGCAGCATAGACAGCGACTATGGCTACACCTTC.

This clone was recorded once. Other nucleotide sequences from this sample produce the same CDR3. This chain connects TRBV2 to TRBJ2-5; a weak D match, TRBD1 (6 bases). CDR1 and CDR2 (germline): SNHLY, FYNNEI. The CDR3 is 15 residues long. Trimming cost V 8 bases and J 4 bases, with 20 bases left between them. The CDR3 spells CASGYSGAPGETQYF. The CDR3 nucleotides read TGTGCCAGCGGTTACTCAGGGGCCCCGGGAGAGACCCAGTACTTC.